A selection of T cell receptor beta chains follows, all from one sample in a study of early T cells in non-severe SARS-CoV-2 infection. TCRdb used MiXCR to reprocess the 5' RACE reads, holding one entry per CDR3 protein. In the table there are about 70,000 distinct CDR3 sequences, around 11% of which are singletons. The sample taken for sequencing was whole blood. All receptors derive from an adult who was a healthcare worker with PCR-confirmed SARS-CoV-2 infection or an uninfected control (not recorded which). Both conserved end residues are part of each CDR3. Each record gives: clone size, J gene, V gene, D gene, CDR3 DNA, CDR3 protein. The D gene is left open where the match is weak. Clone size is shown for a subset of rows, as once, few, many or a class of expanded clone.

many TRBJ2-3 TRBV6-5 TRBD2 TGTGCCAGCAGTTACTCGAGGCCGGGGGGGCCCCCAGATACGCAGTATTTT CASSYSRPGGPPDTQYF
. TRBJ1-2 TRBV6-1 TRBD1 TGTGCCGGGGTCGGGACAGGGGTCGGCTACACCTTC CAGVGTGVGYTF
few TRBJ1-1 TRBV12-3/TRBV12-4 . TGTGCCAGCAGTTTACGGGTAAAGAACACTGAAGCTTTCTTT CASSLRVKNTEAFF
many TRBJ1-2 TRBV6-5 . TGTGCCAGCAGTCCAGGGGCTGGCTACACCTTC CASSPGAGYTF
many TRBJ2-7 TRBV3-1 . TGTGCCAGCAGCCAAGCTCTGAGGGGCGAGCAGTACTTC CASSQALRGEQYF
many TRBJ1-1 TRBV27 . TGTGCCAGCAGTTTATCGAGGGGCGTGATCACTGAAGCTTTCTTT CASSLSRGVITEAFF
few TRBJ2-3 TRBV27 . TGTGCCGCACGGCCGACAGAGGAGGGCCTCTCAGATACGCAGTATTTT CAARPTEEGLSDTQYF
once TRBJ1-1 TRBV29-1 . TGCAGCGTTTGGGGGGGGCTCGCTGAAGCTTTCTTT CSVWGGLAEAFF
few TRBJ2-6 TRBV5-1 TRBD1 TGCGCCAGCAGCAGATGGGACAGGGGGCAGGCTGGGGCCAACGTCCTGACTTTC CASSRWDRGQAGANVLTF
. TRBJ2-2 TRBV11-3 . TGTGCCAGCAGCTCCCTGAGCGGGGAGCTGTTTTTT CASSSLSGELFF
. TRBJ2-3 TRBV6-2/TRBV6-3 . TGTGCCACGGTAGACACTAGCACAGATACGCAGTATTTT CATVDTSTDTQYF
many TRBJ2-1 TRBV3-1 TRBD2 TGTGCCAGCAGCCTCCTCGGGACTAGCGGGGGGGATGAGCAGTTCTTC CASSLLGTSGGDEQFF
. TRBJ2-1 TRBV14 TRBD1 TGTGCCAGCAGCCAGGTTAGCCCCTCAGGGGGAACTTTTTGGAATGAGCAGTTCTTC CASSQVSPSGGTFWNEQFF
. TRBJ2-5 TRBV29-1 . TGCAGCGTCTCAAGAGGGGCGCGGGGACAAGAGACCCAGTACTTC CSVSRGARGQETQYF
. TRBJ1-6 TRBV2 . TGTGCCAGCAGTGCGCAGGCAAACTATAATTCACCCCTCCACTTT CASSAQANYNSPLHF
. TRBJ1-5 TRBV7-2 . TGTGCCAGCAGCAGTTACAACAATCAGCCCCAACATTTT CASSSYNNQPQHF
many TRBJ2-3 TRBV9 . TGTGCCAGCAGCGTAGCTTACGGTAGCACAGATACGCAGTATTTT CASSVAYGSTDTQYF
. TRBJ2-3 TRBV20-1 TRBD2 TGCAGTGCTAGGAAGAGCGGGGCCGTGGATACGCAGTATTTT CSARKSGAVDTQYF
few TRBJ1-1 TRBV18 . TGTGCCAGCTCTTCGAACACTGAAGCTTTCTTT CASSSNTEAFF
once TRBJ2-1 TRBV24-1 . TGTGCCACCAGCCAGACAGGCTCCTACAATGAGCAGTTCTTC CATSQTGSYNEQFF
many TRBJ1-1 TRBV6-5 . TGTGCCAGCAGTTACTCGGCAAGAGGTGTGAACACTGAAGCTTTCTTT CASSYSARGVNTEAFF
many TRBJ2-7 TRBV20-1 TRBD2 TGCAGTGCTAGAGGTGCTCTCGGGACTAGCTTCTACTTC CSARGALGTSFYF
few TRBJ2-2 TRBV19 TRBD1 TGTGCCAGTAGTACCGCAGGGGGCAGGAACACCGGGGAGCTGTTTTTT CASSTAGGRNTGELFF
few TRBJ2-3 TRBV7-3 . TGTGCCAGCAGGCTCTCCAGGGGAACAGATACGCAGTATTTT CASRLSRGTDTQYF
. TRBJ2-5 TRBV2 TRBD2 TGTGCCAGCAGCGGGACTAGCGTTTACCAAGATACCCAGTACTTC CASSGTSVYQDTQYF
many TRBJ1-1 TRBV18 . TGTGCCAGCTCACCGGGCTTGAACACTGAAGCTTTCTTT CASSPGLNTEAFF
few TRBJ2-7 TRBV6-1 TRBD1 TGTGCCAGCAGTGAATACGGGACAGGGGTGTACGAGCAGTACTTC CASSEYGTGVYEQYF
. TRBJ1-6 TRBV12-3/TRBV12-4 . TGTGCCAGCAGCTTAACAGGTCTCAATTCACCCCTCCACTTT CASSLTGLNSPLHF
many TRBJ2-7 TRBV27 TRBD2 TGTGCCAGCAGTACTAGCGGGGGGTCCTCCTACGAGCAGTACTTC CASSTSGGSSYEQYF
many TRBJ2-7 TRBV2 . TGTGCCAGCAGTGAATTCGGGGATGCCTACGAGCAGTACTTC CASSEFGDAYEQYF
. TRBJ1-3 TRBV4-3 . TGCGCCAGCAGCCAAGATGATAAGTTGATCGCTCCTGGAAACACCATATATTTT CASSQDDKLIAPGNTIYF
. TRBJ2-5 TRBV5-6 . TGTGCCAGCAGCTTGGTTCGGGGGGCCGGAGAGACCCAGTACTTC CASSLVRGAGETQYF
few TRBJ2-3 TRBV11-2 . TGTGCCAGCACCCACGGGACAGATACGCAGTATTTT CASTHGTDTQYF
few TRBJ2-5 TRBV11-2 . TGTGCCAGCAGCTTTGGCTACCCAGGGGTCCAAGAGACCCAGTACTTC CASSFGYPGVQETQYF
. TRBJ2-7 TRBV6-2/TRBV6-3 . TGTGCCAGCACGAGACAGGGAGGGACTAGTGAGCAGTACTTC CASTRQGGTSEQYF
few TRBJ2-6 TRBV5-5 TRBD1 TGTGCCAGCGGGGCAGGGGGCCCTGGGGCCAACGTCCTGACTTTC CASGAGGPGANVLTF